These T cell receptor beta chains were read from a single sample in a study of cytomegalovirus exposure and HLA in healthy donors. Using immunoSEQ multiplex PCR, the repertoire was profiled, and TCRdb retains in-frame clones only, with some absent. This table holds some 140,000 clones, about four fifths found once. The source material was PBMCs. The receptors come from a man aged 30 to 39 in good health and CMV-seronegative. Both conserved end residues are part of each CDR3. A D gene is named only where the DNA matches it firmly. Expanded clones are given a class, and other clones once, few, many or no size at all.

cdr3_nt cdr3_aa d_call v_call clone_size j_call
TGTGCCAGCAGCCTTAGCGGGAGGGCCCAAGAGACCCAGTACTTC CASSLSGRAQETQYF TRBD2 TRBV7-9 . TRBJ2-5
TGCGCCAGCAGCTTCAGGGGGCCCACTGAAGCTTTCTTT CASSFRGPTEAFF TRBD1 TRBV5-1 many TRBJ1-1
TGTGCCACCAGCCCTCGGACAGGAAGAACCAGTGAAAAACTGTTTTTT CATSPRTGRTSEKLFF TRBD1 TRBV15 . TRBJ1-4
TGTGCCAGCAGCGCTCAGACCTACGAGCAGTACTTC CASSAQTYEQYF . TRBV7-9 . TRBJ2-7
TGTGCCAGCAGGTTACAGGGATCCCCAGATACGCAGTATTTT CASRLQGSPDTQYF . TRBV5-6 . TRBJ2-3
TGCGCCAGCAGCTTGACCGGGACAGGGGACCATGAGCAGTTCTTC CASSLTGTGDHEQFF TRBD1 TRBV5-1 . TRBJ2-1
TGTGCCAGCCATGGTGGAGGGTTGACTAGCGGGAGGATCTACGAGCAGTACTTC CASHGGGLTSGRIYEQYF TRBD2 TRBV14 . TRBJ2-7
TGCGCCAGCAGCCACGGGGACACTCGGGAGACCCAGTACTTC CASSHGDTRETQYF . TRBV5-1 . TRBJ2-5
TGTGCTAGCAGCGCCAGTCCCAACACCGGGGAGCTGTTTTTT CASSASPNTGELFF . TRBV7-7 few TRBJ2-2
TGTGCCAGCAGTTACACCCGAGCGGGAGGCTACAATGAGCAGTTCTTC CASSYTRAGGYNEQFF TRBD2 TRBV6-5 . TRBJ2-1
TGTGCCAGCAGTCTCCAGGGGGCGTCGGTGACCCAGTACTTC CASSLQGASVTQYF TRBD1 TRBV27 . TRBJ2-5
TGTGCCAGCAGCTTGAACACTGCGGGAGATTATGAGCAGTTCTTC CASSLNTAGDYEQFF TRBD2 TRBV5-4 . TRBJ2-1
TGTGCCAGAAGCTTGCGTGACAGGGCTCGTGATGGCTACACCTTC CARSLRDRARDGYTF TRBD1 TRBV5-3 . TRBJ1-2
TGTGCCAGTAGTGGTCCTAGCTCCTACGAGCAGTACTTC CASSGPSSYEQYF . TRBV19 . TRBJ2-7
TGTGCCAGCAGCTCCGGGGGGCAGACCCAGTACTTC CASSSGGQTQYF . TRBV7-2 . TRBJ2-5
TGTGCCAGCAGCTTGAGCGGGGGGTCCCAAGAGACCCAGTACTTC CASSLSGGSQETQYF TRBD2 TRBV7-8 . TRBJ2-5
TGTGCCAGCCACCAAGGACAGGGGGCAGAAAAACTGTTTTTT CASHQGQGAEKLFF TRBD1 TRBV18 . TRBJ1-4
TGTGCCAGCAGCTTAGTCTCAGGACTAGCGGGAGGCACCTACGAGCAGTACTTC CASSLVSGLAGGTYEQYF TRBD2 TRBV7-2 . TRBJ2-7
TGTGCCATCAGTGATTCAGGGGGCACAGATACGCAGTATTTT CAISDSGGTDTQYF . TRBV10-3 few TRBJ2-3
TGCAGCGTTGAAGTGGGAGAAAGCAATCAGCCCCAGCATTTT CSVEVGESNQPQHF . TRBV29-1 . TRBJ1-5
TGTGCCAGCGCACCTTGGGACAGTAGCTCCTACGAGCAGTACTTC CASAPWDSSSYEQYF TRBD1 TRBV19 . TRBJ2-7
TGTGCCAGCAGTTCGATCGATTCGGGGATTGAAGCTTTCTTT CASSSIDSGIEAFF . TRBV28 . TRBJ1-1
TGTGCCAGCAGCTTATTGGGGCAAATCCAAGAGACCCAGTACTTC CASSLLGQIQETQYF . TRBV7-9 few TRBJ2-5
TGCAGCGTTGAAGAGTCTAGAGGGGGTGTCAACAATGAGCAGTTCTTC CSVEESRGGVNNEQFF . TRBV29-1 once TRBJ2-1
TGTGCCAGCAGTCCACAGGGTAACACCGGGGAGCTGTTTTTT CASSPQGNTGELFF . TRBV28 . TRBJ2-2
TGCGCCAGCAGCCCTACATTTCGTGCAGGGCGCCCAAACACTGAAGCTTTCTTT CASSPTFRAGRPNTEAFF . TRBV5-1 . TRBJ1-1
TGTACCAGCAGCTCGCTCAACAGGGGGTACACTGAAGCTTTCTTT CTSSSLNRGYTEAFF TRBD1 TRBV5-5 . TRBJ1-1
TGTGCCAGCAGCCTAGCGGGGGGGTACAATGAGCAGTTCTTC CASSLAGGYNEQFF TRBD2 TRBV11-3 few TRBJ2-1
TGCAGCGTTGATCTTCTCCGGACAGGCACTGAAGCTTTCTTT CSVDLLRTGTEAFF TRBD1 TRBV29-1 . TRBJ1-1
TGTGCCAGCAGCTTAGACCCAGGGGGCTACTGGTATGGCTACACCTTC CASSLDPGGYWYGYTF TRBD1 TRBV7-2 . TRBJ1-2
TGCAGCCAATATTGGGGGCACACAGATACGCAGTATTTT CSQYWGHTDTQYF . TRBV29-1 . TRBJ2-3
TGCACCAGCAGCAGGGCGGGCTACGAGCAGTACTTC CTSSRAGYEQYF . TRBV1 . TRBJ2-7
TGTGCCAGCAGTCTTGGACAGGGGTCTCGTCTCGTTGGAAACACCATATATTTT CASSLGQGSRLVGNTIYF TRBD1 TRBV28 . TRBJ1-3
TGTGCCTGGAGTTTCTCAGCAGGTGACTACGAGCAGTACTTC CAWSFSAGDYEQYF . TRBV30 . TRBJ2-7
TGCGCCAGCACTCCCGGGACAGTCTTCTCTGGAAACACCATATATTTT CASTPGTVFSGNTIYF TRBD1 TRBV10-1 . TRBJ1-3
TGTGCCAGCAGCGAGATAAGGACAGGGGGGATCCAAGAGACCCAGTACTTC CASSEIRTGGIQETQYF TRBD1 TRBV28 . TRBJ2-5
TGTGCCAGCAGTTGGGTGGGTGGAGGGGAAAAACTGTTTTTT CASSWVGGGEKLFF . TRBV27 . TRBJ1-4
TGCGCCAGCAGCGATCCGGGACTAGCGGTGAAACCCTACGAGCAGTACTTC CASSDPGLAVKPYEQYF TRBD2 TRBV5-1 . TRBJ2-7
TGTGCCAGCAGTGGATCCCGAACCGGGACAGGGGTATTCGAGCAGTACTTC CASSGSRTGTGVFEQYF TRBD1 TRBV28 . TRBJ2-7
TGTGCCAGCTCGTCACGCCAGATCTGGGTAAGCGAAAACACTGAAGCTTTCTTT CASSSRQIWVSENTEAFF . TRBV18 . TRBJ1-1
TGTGCCAGCAGTGGCGGGGCTTTAACTGGAAACACCATATATTTT CASSGGALTGNTIYF . TRBV2 . TRBJ1-3
TGTGCCAGTAGTATAACGAGAGACTCCTACGAGCAGTACTTC CASSITRDSYEQYF . TRBV19 few TRBJ2-7
TGTGCCAGCAGTGAATATTCGTCTGCAACTAATGAAAAACTGTTTTTT CASSEYSSATNEKLFF . TRBV25-1 . TRBJ1-4
TGTGCCAGAAGCATACGGTACTCTGCAACTAATGAAAAACTGTTTTTT CARSIRYSATNEKLFF . TRBV5-3 . TRBJ1-4
TGTGCCAGCAGCTCCCCGGGACAGGTCTCCGGGGAGCTGTTTTTT CASSSPGQVSGELFF TRBD1 TRBV2 once TRBJ2-2
TGTGCCAGCAGCTCCCAGACTAGGATTTTGACAGATACGCAGTATTTT CASSSQTRILTDTQYF . TRBV11-2 . TRBJ2-3
TGTGCCAGCAGCTTAGTACGCCAGGGAGGAACTGAAGCTTTCTTT CASSLVRQGGTEAFF . TRBV7-8 . TRBJ1-1
TGTGCCAGCAGTCCTCAAGGGGACAGGCGGACGTTCGAGCAGTACTTC CASSPQGDRRTFEQYF TRBD1 TRBV27 . TRBJ2-7